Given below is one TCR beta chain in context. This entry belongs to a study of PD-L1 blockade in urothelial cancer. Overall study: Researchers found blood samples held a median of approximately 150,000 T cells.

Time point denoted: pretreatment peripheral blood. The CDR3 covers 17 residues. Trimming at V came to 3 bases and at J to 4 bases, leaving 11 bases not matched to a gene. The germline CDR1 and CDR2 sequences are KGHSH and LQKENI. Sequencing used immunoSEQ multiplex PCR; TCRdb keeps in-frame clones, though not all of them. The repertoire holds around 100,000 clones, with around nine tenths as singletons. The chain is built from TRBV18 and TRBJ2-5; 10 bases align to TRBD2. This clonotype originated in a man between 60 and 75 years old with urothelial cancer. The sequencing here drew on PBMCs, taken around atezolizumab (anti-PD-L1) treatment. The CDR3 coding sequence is TGTGCCAGCTCACCTCTGCCTATAGCGGGGGGCGGAGAGACCCAGTACTTC. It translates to CASSPLPIAGGGETQYF.